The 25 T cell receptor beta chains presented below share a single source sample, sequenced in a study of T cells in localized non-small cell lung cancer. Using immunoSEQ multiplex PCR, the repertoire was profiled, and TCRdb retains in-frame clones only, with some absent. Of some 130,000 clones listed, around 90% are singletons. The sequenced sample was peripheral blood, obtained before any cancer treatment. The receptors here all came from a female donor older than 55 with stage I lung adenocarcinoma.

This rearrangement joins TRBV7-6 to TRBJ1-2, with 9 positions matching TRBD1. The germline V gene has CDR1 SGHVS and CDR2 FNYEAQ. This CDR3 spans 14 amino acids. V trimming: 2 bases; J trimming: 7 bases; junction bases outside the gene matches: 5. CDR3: CASSLRQGEGGYTF. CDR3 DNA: TGTGCCAGCAGCTTAAGACAGGGGGAGGGTGGCTACACCTTC.

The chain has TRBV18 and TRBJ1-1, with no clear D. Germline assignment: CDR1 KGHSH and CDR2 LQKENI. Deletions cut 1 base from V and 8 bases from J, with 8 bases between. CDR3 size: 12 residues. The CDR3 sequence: CASSPRGREAFF. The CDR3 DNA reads TGTGCCAGCTCACCACGAGGAAGAGAAGCTTTCTTT.

CDR3 protein: CASSLVGGTQYF. The DNA for the CDR3 is TGCGCCAGCAGCTTGGTGGGAGGTACGCAGTATTTT. The rearrangement joins TRBV5-1 to TRBJ2-3; D is perhaps TRBD2 (6 bases). The V end lost 0 bases, the J end lost 8 bases, and 7 bases lay between the germline ends. Per germline, CDR1 SGHRS and CDR2 YFSETQ. This CDR3 contains 12 residues.

The CDR3 protein is CASSWGLTNTGELFF. The CDR3 DNA sequence: TGTGCCAGCAGCTGGGGACTAACGAACACCGGGGAGCTGTTTTTT. The V and J genes are TRBV5-6 and TRBJ2-2; 7 bases are shared with TRBD2. The CDR3 is 15 residues long. Germline lookup yields CDR1 SGHDT and CDR2 YYEEEE. J gave up 0 bases and V 3 bases, and 2 bases lay outside the gene matches.

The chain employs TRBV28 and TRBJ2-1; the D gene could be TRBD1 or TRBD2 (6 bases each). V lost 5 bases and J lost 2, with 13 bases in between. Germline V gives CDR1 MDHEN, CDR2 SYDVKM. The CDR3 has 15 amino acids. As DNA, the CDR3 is TGTGCCAGCAGTCCGATGGGGGGCACCTACAATGAGCAGTTCTTC. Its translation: CASSPMGGTYNEQFF. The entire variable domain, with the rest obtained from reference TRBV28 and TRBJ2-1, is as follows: DVKVTQSSRYLVKRTGEKVFLECVQDMDHENMFWYRQDPGLGLRLIYFSYDVKMKEKGDIPEGYSVSREKKERFSLILESASTNQTSMYLCASSPMGGTYNEQFFGPGTRLTVL.

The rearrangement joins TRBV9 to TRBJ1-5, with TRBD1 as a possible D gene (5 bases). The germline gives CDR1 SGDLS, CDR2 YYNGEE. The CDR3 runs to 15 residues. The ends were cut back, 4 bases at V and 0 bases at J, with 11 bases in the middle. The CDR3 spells CASSRDGNSNQPQHF. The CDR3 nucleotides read TGTGCCAGCAGCCGGGACGGCAATAGCAATCAGCCCCAGCATTTT.

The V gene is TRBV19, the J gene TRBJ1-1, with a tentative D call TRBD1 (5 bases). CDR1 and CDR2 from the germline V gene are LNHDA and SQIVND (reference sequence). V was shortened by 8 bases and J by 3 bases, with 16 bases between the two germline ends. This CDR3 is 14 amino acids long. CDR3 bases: TGTGCCAGTCAGCCGGGACCGAGGTACACTGAAGCTTTCTTT. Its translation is CASQPGPRYTEAFF.

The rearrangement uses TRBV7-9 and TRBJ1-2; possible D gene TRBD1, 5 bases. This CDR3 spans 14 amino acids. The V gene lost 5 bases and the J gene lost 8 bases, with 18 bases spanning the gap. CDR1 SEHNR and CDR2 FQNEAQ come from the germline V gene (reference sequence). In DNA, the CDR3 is TGTGCCAGCAGCCTGGGCAGGGATGGTCACGGCTACACCTTC. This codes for CASSLGRDGHGYTF.

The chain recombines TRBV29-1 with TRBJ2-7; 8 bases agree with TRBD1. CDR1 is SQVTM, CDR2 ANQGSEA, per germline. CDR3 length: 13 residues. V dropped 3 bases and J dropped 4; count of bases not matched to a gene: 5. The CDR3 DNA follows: TGCAGCGTTGAGGACAGGGTTTCATACGAGCAGTACTTC. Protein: CSVEDRVSYEQYF.

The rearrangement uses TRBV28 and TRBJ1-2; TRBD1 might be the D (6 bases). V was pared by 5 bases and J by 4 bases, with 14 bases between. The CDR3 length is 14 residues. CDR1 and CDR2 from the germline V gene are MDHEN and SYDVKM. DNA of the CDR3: TGTGCCAGCAGTCTCGTGCCAGGGGCCTATGGCTACACCTTC. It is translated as CASSLVPGAYGYTF.

The CDR3 coding sequence is TGTGCCAGCAGCTTCTTAGGTAGCGGGTTTTCGACCACAGATACGCAGTATTTT. Encoded protein: CASSFLGSGFSTTDTQYF. The chain links TRBV27 to TRBJ2-3; 7 bases line up with TRBD2. With V trimmed by 6 bases and J by 2 bases, 17 bases remained unmatched. There are 18 residues in the CDR3. Germline CDR1 and CDR2: MNHEY and SMNVEV (reference sequence).

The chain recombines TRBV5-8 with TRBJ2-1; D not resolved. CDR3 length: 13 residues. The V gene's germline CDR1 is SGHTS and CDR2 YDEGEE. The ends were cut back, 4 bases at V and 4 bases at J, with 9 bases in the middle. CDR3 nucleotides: TGTGCCAGCAGCGAAACCGTGTACAATGAGCAGTTCTTC. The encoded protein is CASSETVYNEQFF.

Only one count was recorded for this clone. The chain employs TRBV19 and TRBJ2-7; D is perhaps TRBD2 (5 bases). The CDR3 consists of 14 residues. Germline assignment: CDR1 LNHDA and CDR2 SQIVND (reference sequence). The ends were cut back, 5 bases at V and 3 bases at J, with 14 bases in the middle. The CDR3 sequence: CASSRGSAIYEQYF. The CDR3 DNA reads TGTGCCAGTAGTCGGGGTTCGGCTATCTACGAGCAGTACTTC.

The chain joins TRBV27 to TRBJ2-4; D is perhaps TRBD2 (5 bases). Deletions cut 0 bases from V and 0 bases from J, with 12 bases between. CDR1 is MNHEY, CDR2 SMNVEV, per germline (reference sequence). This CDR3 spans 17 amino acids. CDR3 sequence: CASSLSTSRIAKNIQYF. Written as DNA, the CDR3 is TGTGCCAGCAGTTTATCAACTAGTAGGATAGCCAAAAACATTCAGTACTTC.

The CDR3 protein is CASSIPGRTIYGYTF. The CDR3 bases are TGTGCCAGTAGTATACCGGGACGTACAATCTATGGCTACACCTTC. The chain recombines TRBV19 with TRBJ1-2, with D possibly being TRBD1 (5 bases). V was cut by 2 bases and J by 4 bases, with 14 bases left in between. The CDR3 length is 15 residues. CDR1 is LNHDA, CDR2 SQIVND, per germline (reference sequence).

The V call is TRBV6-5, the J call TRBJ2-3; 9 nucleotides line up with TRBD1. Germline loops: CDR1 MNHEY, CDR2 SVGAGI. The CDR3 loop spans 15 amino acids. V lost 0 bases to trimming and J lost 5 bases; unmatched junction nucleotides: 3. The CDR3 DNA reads TGTGCCAGCAGTTACTCCGGACAGGGGCGAGATACGCAGTATTTT. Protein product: CASSYSGQGRDTQYF.

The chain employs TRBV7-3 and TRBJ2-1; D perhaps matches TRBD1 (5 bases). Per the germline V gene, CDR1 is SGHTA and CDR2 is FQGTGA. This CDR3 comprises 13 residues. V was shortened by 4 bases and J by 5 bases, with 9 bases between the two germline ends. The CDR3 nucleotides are TGTGCCAGCAGCTCGACAGCAAACAATGAGCAGTTCTTC. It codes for CASSSTANNEQFF.

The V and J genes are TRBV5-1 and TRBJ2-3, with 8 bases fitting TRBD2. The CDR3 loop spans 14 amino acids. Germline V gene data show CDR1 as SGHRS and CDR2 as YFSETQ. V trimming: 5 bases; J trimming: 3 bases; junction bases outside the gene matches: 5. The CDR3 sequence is CASSLQRETDTQYF. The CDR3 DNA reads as TGCGCCAGCAGTCTCCAGCGGGAGACAGATACGCAGTATTTT.

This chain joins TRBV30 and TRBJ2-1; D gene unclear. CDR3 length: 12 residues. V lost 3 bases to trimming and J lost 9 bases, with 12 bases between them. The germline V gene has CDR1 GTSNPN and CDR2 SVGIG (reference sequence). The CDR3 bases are TGTGCCTGGAGCCCATTGTTAGTTGAGCAGTTCTTC. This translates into CAWSPLLVEQFF.

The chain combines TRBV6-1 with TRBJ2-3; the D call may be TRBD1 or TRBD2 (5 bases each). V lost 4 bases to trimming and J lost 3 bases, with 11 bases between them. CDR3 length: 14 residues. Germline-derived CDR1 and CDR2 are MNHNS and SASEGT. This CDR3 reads CASSGGTDTDTQYF. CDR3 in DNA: TGTGCCAGCAGTGGGGGGACGGATACAGATACGCAGTATTTT.

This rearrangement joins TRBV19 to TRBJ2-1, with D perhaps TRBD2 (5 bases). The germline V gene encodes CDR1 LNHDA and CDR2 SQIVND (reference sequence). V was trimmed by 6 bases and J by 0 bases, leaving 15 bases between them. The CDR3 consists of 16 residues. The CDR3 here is CASSPSPPSSYNEQFF. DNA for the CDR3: TGTGCCAGTAGCCCTAGCCCCCCTAGCTCCTACAATGAGCAGTTCTTC.

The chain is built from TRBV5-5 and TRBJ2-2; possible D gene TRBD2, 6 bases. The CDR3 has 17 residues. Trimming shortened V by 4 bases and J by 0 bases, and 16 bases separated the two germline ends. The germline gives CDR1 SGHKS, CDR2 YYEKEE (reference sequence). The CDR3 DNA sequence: TGTGCCAGCAGCAAAAACCCAGCGGGCGCGAACACCGGGGAGCTGTTTTTT. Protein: CASSKNPAGANTGELFF.

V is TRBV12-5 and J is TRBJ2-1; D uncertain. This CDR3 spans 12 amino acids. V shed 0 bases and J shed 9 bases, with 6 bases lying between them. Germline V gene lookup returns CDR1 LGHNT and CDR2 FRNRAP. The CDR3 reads CASGLVPLEQFF. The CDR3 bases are TGTGCTAGTGGTTTGGTACCTCTTGAGCAGTTCTTC.

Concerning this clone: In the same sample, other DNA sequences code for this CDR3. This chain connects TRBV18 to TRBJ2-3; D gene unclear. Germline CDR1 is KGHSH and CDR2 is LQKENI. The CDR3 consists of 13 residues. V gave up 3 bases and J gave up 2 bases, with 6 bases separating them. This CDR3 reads CASSPLDTDTQYF. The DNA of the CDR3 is TGTGCCAGCTCACCCTTAGACACAGATACGCAGTATTTT.

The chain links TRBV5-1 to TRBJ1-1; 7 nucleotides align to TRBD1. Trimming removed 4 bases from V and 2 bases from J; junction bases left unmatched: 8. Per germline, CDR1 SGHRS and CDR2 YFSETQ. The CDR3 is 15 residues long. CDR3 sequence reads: CASSPRDRENTEAFF. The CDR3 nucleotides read TGCGCCAGCAGCCCCAGGGACAGAGAAAACACTGAAGCTTTCTTT.